A single sample gave rise to the 26 T cell receptor beta chains below, sequenced in a study of T-cell reconstitution after alpha-beta-depleted transplantation in children. Molecular barcoding with unique molecular identifiers was used for the TCRbeta library. TCRdb reanalysed the PCR reads using MiXCR and keeps one entry per CDR3 protein. The data hold more than 550,000 distinct CDR3 sequences, with under 12% observed a single time. Material: PBMCs from the stem cell graft donor, obtained from the stem cell graft. These receptors all come from a human donor who donated a stem cell graft to a child with acute myeloid leukemia.

The rearrangement uses TRBV28 and TRBJ2-3; 13 nucleotides align to TRBD2. The CDR3 has 18 residues. The germline CDR1 and CDR2 sequences are MDHEN and SYDVKM. Losses at the gene ends were 4 bases for V and 4 bases for J; bases not matched to a gene: 11. For the CDR3, the DNA is TGTGCCAGCAGTTCCTTCGGACTAGCGGGAGAGTTAGCAGATACGCAGTATTTT. Protein: CASSSFGLAGELADTQYF.

The rearrangement joins TRBV10-3 to TRBJ2-7, with TRBD1 matching 9 bases. The V segment lost 6 bases and the J segment 6 bases; nucleotides outside the gene matches: 6. Germline CDR1 reads ENHRY; CDR2 reads SYGVKD. The CDR3 covers 13 residues. CDR3 residues: CAISRDRASEQYF. The CDR3 region has the DNA TGTGCCATCAGCCGGGACAGGGCTTCCGAGCAGTACTTC.

There are a few counts of this clonotype. V is TRBV20-1 and J is TRBJ2-1; 10 bases agree with TRBD2. The CDR3 runs 14 residues. V shed 0 bases and J 7 bases; nucleotides not matched to a gene: 3. Germline CDR1 and CDR2: DFQATT and SNEGSKA (reference sequence). CDR3 DNA sequence: TGCAGTGCTAGAGAATTAGCGGGAGGAAATGAGCAGTTCTTC. Translation: CSARELAGGNEQFF.

At least ten counts were recorded for this clonotype. The rearrangement joins TRBV12-3 or TRBV12-4 to TRBJ2-1; D is ambiguous. Trimming took off 2 bases at V and 8 bases at J, with 4 bases between the two ends. This CDR3 has 11 amino acids. This CDR3 reads CASSLKDEQFF. The CDR3 bases are TGTGCCAGCAGTTTAAAAGATGAGCAGTTCTTC.

This clonotype occurred a few times. In DNA, the CDR3 is TGTGCCAGCAGCCCACGGGCCGTGAACACTGAAGCTTTCTTT. Amino acid sequence: CASSPRAVNTEAFF. The chain joins TRBV5-8 to TRBJ1-1; D is ambiguous. With 4 bases removed from V and 0 bases from J, the gap between germline ends came to 10 bases. This CDR3 is built from 14 residues. Germline CDR1 reads SGHTS; CDR2 reads YDEGEE.

The chain carries TRBV29-1 and TRBJ2-3, with 7 bases aligning to TRBD1. This CDR3 contains 13 residues. The trim removed 7 bases at V and 3 bases at J, leaving 7 bases unmatched. Germline V gene sequence: CDR1 SQVTM, CDR2 ANQGSEA. The CDR3 loop reads CSALGQVTDTQYF. Here the CDR3 DNA reads TGCAGCGCCCTAGGACAGGTGACAGATACGCAGTATTTT.

J is TRBJ2-2 and V is TRBV4-1; D is ambiguous. This CDR3 region has 15 residues. Deletions cut 0 bases from V and 1 base from J, with 6 bases between. Germline-derived CDR1 and CDR2 are MGHRA and YSYEKL. The chain's CDR3 is CASSQDQRNTGELFF. The CDR3 coding sequence is TGCGCCAGCAGCCAAGATCAGCGGAACACCGGGGAGCTGTTTTTT.

V usage is TRBV28 and J usage is TRBJ2-7, with D perhaps TRBD2 (6 bases). Germline lookup yields CDR1 MDHEN and CDR2 SYDVKM. This CDR3 contains 15 residues. The V end lost 6 bases, the J end lost 5 bases, and 20 bases lay between the germline ends. DNA of the CDR3: TGTGCCAGCAGAGGAGGGAGACTTAATCGGGACGAGCAGTACTTC. This encodes CASRGGRLNRDEQYF.

The chain joins TRBV7-6 to TRBJ2-5; D may be TRBD1 or TRBD2 (5 bases each). Trimming pared 7 bases from V and 6 bases from J, leaving 15 bases between. Germline V gene lookup returns CDR1 SGHVS and CDR2 FNYEAQ. The CDR3 contains 13 residues. DNA of the CDR3: TGTGCCAGCACCACCACGAGGGGCCAGACCCAGTACTTC. It specifies CASTTTRGQTQYF. The entire variable domain, with the rest obtained from reference TRBV7-6 and TRBJ2-5, is as follows: GAGVSQSPRYKVTKRGQDVALRCDPISGHVSLYWYRQALGQGPEFLTYFNYEAQQDKSGLPNDRFSAERPEGSISTLTIQRTEQRDSAMYRCASTTTRGQTQYFGPGTRLLVL.

This chain links TRBV27 with TRBJ1-1; no firm D call. The CDR3 covers 16 residues. V was cut by 3 bases and J by 1 base, with 15 bases left in between. Germline CDR1 reads MNHEY; CDR2 reads SMNVEV (reference sequence). In DNA form, the CDR3 reads TGTGCCAGCAGTTTTCGGCCAGAGGGCTGGAACACTGAAGCTTTCTTT. Translating it yields CASSFRPEGWNTEAFF.

This clonotype was recorded at least ten times. The chain is built from TRBV3-1 and TRBJ2-7, with TRBD1 matching over 10 bases. The CDR3 contains 16 residues. The V and J ends lost 1 base and 5 bases, in that order; junction bases with no gene match: 8. The germline CDR1 and CDR2 sequences are LGHDT and YNNKEL (reference sequence). The CDR3 DNA is TGTGCCAGCAGCCAAGGGGACAGGGGACCGGTGCACGAGCAGTACTTC. As protein: CASSQGDRGPVHEQYF.

The CDR3 loop reads CSARLGGFTGELFF. The CDR3 region has the DNA TGCAGTGCTAGACTTGGCGGATTCACCGGGGAGCTGTTTTTT. The genes are TRBV20-1 and TRBJ2-2; no clear D. Trimming left V 2 bases short and J 4 bases short, with 11 bases between. CDR3 length equals 14 residues. Germline CDR1 reads DFQATT; CDR2 reads SNEGSKA (reference sequence).

This clonotype was counted many times. This rearrangement joins TRBV20-1 to TRBJ2-5, with TRBD1 matching 7 bases. Germline V CDR1 and CDR2: DFQATT, SNEGSKA (reference sequence). The CDR3 is 14 amino acids. V lost 3 bases and J lost 5; bases outside the gene matches: 9. In nucleotides, the CDR3 is TGCAGTGCTAGGCCGGGACAGTCCCCTGAGACCCAGTACTTC. It codes for CSARPGQSPETQYF.

This clonotype came up a few times. The germline gene is not matched at one end of the junction; a read error may be the cause. The chain uses TRBV7-7 and TRBJ2-2; possibly TRBD1 for D (6 bases). Germline CDR1 reads SSHAT; CDR2 reads FNYEAQ (reference sequence). This CDR3 is 16 amino acids long. The CDR3 reads CASSSKLGASTGELFF. CDR3 sequence (DNA): TGTGCTAGCAGCTCAAAGTTGGGGGCAAGCACCGGGGAGCTGTTTTTT.

This clonotype came up many times. The CDR3 is CASSRKRELYNEQFF. The CDR3, as DNA: TGTGCCAGCAGTCGGAAGCGGGAGCTCTACAATGAGCAGTTCTTC. This chain connects TRBV2 to TRBJ2-1; 8 bases fit TRBD2. Germline loops: CDR1 SNHLY, CDR2 FYNNEI. V was pared by 5 bases and J by 3 bases, with 6 bases of the junction left unmatched. This CDR3 region has 15 residues.

The genes are TRBV20-1 and TRBJ2-7; D is uncertain. Per the germline V gene, CDR1 is DFQATT and CDR2 is SNEGSKA (reference sequence). This CDR3 is built from 14 residues. The ends were cut back, 2 bases at V and 3 bases at J, with 14 bases in the middle. The CDR3 region is CSARNLGSFYEQYF. DNA for the CDR3: TGCAGTGCTAGAAACCTAGGGTCCTTCTACGAGCAGTACTTC.

The gene calls are TRBV6-2 or TRBV6-3 and TRBJ1-5, with 8 bases matching TRBD1. The CDR3 has 15 residues. Looked up from germline, CDR1 is MNHEY and CDR2 is SVGEGT. V was clipped by 7 bases and J by 2 bases; unmatched bases: 7. CDR3 loop: CASKTGGVGNQPQHF. DNA for the CDR3: TGTGCCAGCAAAACAGGGGGTGTCGGCAATCAGCCCCAGCATTTT.

This clonotype occurred a few times. The rearrangement uses TRBV9 and TRBJ2-6; weak D call: TRBD1 (6 bases). CDR1 and CDR2 (germline): SGDLS, YYNGEE. Trimming pared 0 bases from V and 0 bases from J, leaving 16 bases between. The CDR3 has 19 residues. For the CDR3, the DNA is TGTGCCAGCAGCGTAGATTTGGTGGGGGCTTCCTCTGGGGCCAACGTCCTGACTTTC. Protein: CASSVDLVGASSGANVLTF.

This clonotype was recorded at least ten times. The chain is built from TRBV6-2 or TRBV6-3 and TRBJ2-5; D may be TRBD2 (5 bases). Trimming cost V 6 bases and J 9 bases, with 17 bases left between them. CDR3 size: 13 residues. Per germline, CDR1 MNHEY and CDR2 SVGEGT. DNA for the CDR3: TGTGCCAGCAGCAGCTCAGGCGTGAGGGCCCAGTACTTC. Translation: CASSSSGVRAQYF.

This clonotype was seen more than once but under ten times. The V gene is TRBV5-1, the J gene TRBJ2-1; a weak D match, TRBD1 (6 bases). The CDR3 length is 14 residues. The V and J ends lost 7 bases and 4 bases respectively, with 15 bases between them. Per the germline V gene, CDR1 is SGHRS and CDR2 is YFSETQ. The CDR3 protein is CASGLPGQYNEQFF. Written as DNA, the CDR3 is TGCGCCAGCGGCCTACCAGGACAGTACAATGAGCAGTTCTTC.

This clonotype was counted at least ten times. The chain couples TRBV7-2 to TRBJ2-5; D may be TRBD2 (5 bases). Trimming stripped 2 bases from V and 14 bases from J, with 21 bases between. Germline values: CDR1 SGHTA, CDR2 FQGNSA. The CDR3 is made up of 14 amino acids. The CDR3 region has the DNA TGTGCCAGCAGCTTAAGAAGGGAAGGGAGCGTGACTTACTTC. This encodes CASSLRREGSVTYF.

This clonotype was seen many times. This chain connects TRBV4-3 to TRBJ2-7, with D perhaps being TRBD1 or TRBD2 (5 bases each). CDR1 and CDR2 from the germline V gene are LGHNA and YSLEER. The CDR3 runs 14 residues. Trimming pared 2 bases from V and 2 bases from J, leaving 10 bases between. The CDR3 reads CASSQWGGPYEQYF. CDR3 nucleotides: TGCGCCAGCAGCCAATGGGGCGGGCCCTACGAGCAGTACTTC.

This clonotype showed up just once. Mismatch with germline at one junction end may stem from a read error. This chain uses TRBV3-1 with TRBJ2-7; D may match TRBD1 or TRBD2 (8 bases each). Germline CDR1 reads LGHDT; CDR2 reads YNNKEL (reference sequence). This CDR3 spans 18 amino acids. For the CDR3, the DNA is TGTGCCTGCAGTTTAGCGGGAAGCTCCCTCGGACAGGGCTACGAGCAGTACTTC. Its protein is CACSLAGSSLGQGYEQYF.

Many counts were recorded for this clonotype. The V and J genes are TRBV7-2 and TRBJ2-5; D possibly corresponds to TRBD2 (6 bases). Germline CDR1 reads SGHTA; CDR2 reads FQGNSA. Trimming took 3 bases from V and 2 from J, leaving 10 bases between them. There are 14 residues in the CDR3. CDR3: CASSLGLIQETQYF. CDR3 DNA sequence: TGTGCCAGCAGCTTGGGACTGATACAAGAGACCCAGTACTTC.

V is TRBV30 and J is TRBJ2-7, with 8 bases aligning to TRBD1. The germline gives CDR1 GTSNPN, CDR2 SVGIG (reference sequence). V trimming: 5 bases; J trimming: 4 bases; junction bases outside the gene matches: 10. The length of the CDR3 is 14 residues. This chain's CDR3 is CAWQAGGAFYEQYF. CDR3 DNA sequence: TGTGCCTGGCAAGCAGGGGGCGCCTTTTACGAGCAGTACTTC.

Many counts were recorded for this clonotype. This rearrangement joins TRBV7-2 to TRBJ2-3; D might be TRBD1 or TRBD2, each matching 6 bases. The V gene lost 2 bases and the J gene lost 15 bases, with 18 bases spanning the gap. CDR1 is SGHTA, CDR2 FQGNSA, per germline. The length of the CDR3 is 13 residues. The CDR3 DNA follows: TGTGCCAGCAGCTTATTACAGGGAGGTCTGTCCTATTTT. Translated: CASSLLQGGLSYF.